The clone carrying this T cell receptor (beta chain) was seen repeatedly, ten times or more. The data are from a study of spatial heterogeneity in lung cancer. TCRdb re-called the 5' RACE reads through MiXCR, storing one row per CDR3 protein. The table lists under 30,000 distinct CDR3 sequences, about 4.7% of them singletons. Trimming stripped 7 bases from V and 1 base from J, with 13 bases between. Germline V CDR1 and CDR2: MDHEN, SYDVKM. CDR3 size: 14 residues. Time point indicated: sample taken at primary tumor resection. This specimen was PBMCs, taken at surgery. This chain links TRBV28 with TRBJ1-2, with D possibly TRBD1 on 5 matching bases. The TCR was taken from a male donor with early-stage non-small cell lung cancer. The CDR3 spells CASTPVQGNYGYTF. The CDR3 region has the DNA TGTGCCAGCACCCCCGTCCAGGGTAACTATGGCTACACCTTC.